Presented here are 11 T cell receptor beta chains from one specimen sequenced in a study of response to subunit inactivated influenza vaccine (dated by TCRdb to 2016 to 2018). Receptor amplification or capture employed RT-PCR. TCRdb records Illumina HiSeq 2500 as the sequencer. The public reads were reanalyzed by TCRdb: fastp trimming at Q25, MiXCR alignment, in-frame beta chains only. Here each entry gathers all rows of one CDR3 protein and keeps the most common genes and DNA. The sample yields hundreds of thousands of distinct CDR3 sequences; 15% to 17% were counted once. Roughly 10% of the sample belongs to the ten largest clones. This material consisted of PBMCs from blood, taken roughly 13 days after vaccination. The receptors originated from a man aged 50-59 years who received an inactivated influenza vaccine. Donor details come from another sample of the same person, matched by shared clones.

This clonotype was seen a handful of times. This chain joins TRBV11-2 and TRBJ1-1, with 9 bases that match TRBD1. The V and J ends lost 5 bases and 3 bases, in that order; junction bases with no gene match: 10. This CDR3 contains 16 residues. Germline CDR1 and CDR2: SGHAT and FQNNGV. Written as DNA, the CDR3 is TGTGCCAGCAGCAAGGGGGACAGGGTGGGGGACACTGAAGCTTTCTTT. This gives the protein CASSKGDRVGDTEAFF. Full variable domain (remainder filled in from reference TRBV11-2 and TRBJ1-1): EAGVAQSPRYKIIEKRQSVAFWCNPISGHATLYWYQQILGQGPKLLIQFQNNGVVDDSQLPKDRFSAERLKGVDSTLKIQPAKLEDSAVYLCASSKGDRVGDTEAFFGQGTRLTVV.

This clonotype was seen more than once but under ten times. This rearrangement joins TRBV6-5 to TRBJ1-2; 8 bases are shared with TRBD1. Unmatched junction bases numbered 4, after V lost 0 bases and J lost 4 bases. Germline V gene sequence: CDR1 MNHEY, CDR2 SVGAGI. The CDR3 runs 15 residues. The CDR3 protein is CASSYSDRETYGYTF. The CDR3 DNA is TGTGCCAGCAGTTACTCGGACAGGGAGACCTATGGCTACACCTTC.

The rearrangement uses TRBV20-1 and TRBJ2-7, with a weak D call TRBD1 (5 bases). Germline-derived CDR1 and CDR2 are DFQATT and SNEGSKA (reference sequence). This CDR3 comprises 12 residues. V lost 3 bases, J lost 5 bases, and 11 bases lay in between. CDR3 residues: CSASDSGHEQYF. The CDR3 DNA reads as TGCAGTGCTAGCGACAGTGGACACGAGCAGTACTTC.

This CDR3 reads CASSHGDRLRKTQYF. DNA for the CDR3: TGTGCCAGCAGCCACGGGGACAGATTGCGGAAGACCCAGTACTTC. V gene TRBV12-3 or TRBV12-4 combines with J gene TRBJ2-5; 7 bases map to TRBD1. The CDR3 length is 15 residues. V shed 6 bases, J shed 6 bases, and the junction held 13 bases outside the gene matches.

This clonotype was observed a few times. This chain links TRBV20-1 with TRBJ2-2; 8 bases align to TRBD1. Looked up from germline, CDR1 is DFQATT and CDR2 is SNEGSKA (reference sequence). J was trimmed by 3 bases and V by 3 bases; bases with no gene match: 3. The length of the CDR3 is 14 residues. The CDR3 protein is CSASDRGYTGELFF. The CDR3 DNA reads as TGCAGTGCTAGTGACAGGGGATACACCGGGGAGCTGTTTTTT.

The CDR3 bases are TGTGCCAGCAGCCATAAACAGGGGACCTACGAGCAGTACTTC. Translated: CASSHKQGTYEQYF. The chain uses TRBV7-6 and TRBJ2-7; 7 nucleotides match TRBD1. In germline, CDR1 is SGHVS, CDR2 FNYEAQ. The CDR3 totals 14 residues. Trimming cost V 5 bases and J 2 bases; bases outside gene matches: 6.

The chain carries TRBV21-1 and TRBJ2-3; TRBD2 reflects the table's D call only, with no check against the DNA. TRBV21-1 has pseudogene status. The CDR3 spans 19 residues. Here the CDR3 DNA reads TGTGCCAGCCGTCGACTAGCGGGAGGGCAGGGAAGTAGCACAGATACGCAGTATTTT. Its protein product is CASRRLAGGQGSSTDTQYF.

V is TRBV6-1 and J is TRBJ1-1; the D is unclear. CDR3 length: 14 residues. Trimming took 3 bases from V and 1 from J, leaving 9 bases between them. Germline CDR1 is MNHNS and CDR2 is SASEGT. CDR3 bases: TGTGCCAGCAGTGAGCGGCCCCCGAACACTGAAGCTTTCTTT. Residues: CASSERPPNTEAFF.

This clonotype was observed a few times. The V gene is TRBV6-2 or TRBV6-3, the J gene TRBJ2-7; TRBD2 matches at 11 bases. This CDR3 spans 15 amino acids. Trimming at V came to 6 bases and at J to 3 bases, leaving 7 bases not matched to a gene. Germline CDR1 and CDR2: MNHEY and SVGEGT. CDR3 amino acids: CASSPGLAVLYEQYF. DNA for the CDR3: TGTGCCAGCAGCCCGGGACTAGCGGTTCTCTACGAGCAGTACTTC.

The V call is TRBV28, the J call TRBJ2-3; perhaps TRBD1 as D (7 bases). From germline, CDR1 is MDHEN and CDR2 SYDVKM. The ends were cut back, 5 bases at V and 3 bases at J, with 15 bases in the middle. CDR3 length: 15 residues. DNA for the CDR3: TGTGCCAGCAGTCGGAGGGGGCTCGTAACAGATACGCAGTATTTT. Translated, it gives CASSRRGLVTDTQYF. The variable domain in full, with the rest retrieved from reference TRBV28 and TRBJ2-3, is DVKVTQSSRYLVKRTGEKVFLECVQDMDHENMFWYRQDPGLGLRLIYFSYDVKMKEKGDIPEGYSVSREKKERFSLILESASTNQTSMYLCASSRRGLVTDTQYFGPGTRLTVL.

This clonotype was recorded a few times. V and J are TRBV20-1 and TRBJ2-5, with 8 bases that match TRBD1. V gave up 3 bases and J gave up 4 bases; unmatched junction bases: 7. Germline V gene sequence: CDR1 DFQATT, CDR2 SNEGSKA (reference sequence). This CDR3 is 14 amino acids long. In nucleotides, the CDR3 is TGCAGTGCTAGGTCCCAGGGGGCTCGAGAGACCCAGTACTTC. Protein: CSARSQGARETQYF.